This T cell receptor beta chain comes out of a study of T-cell memory formation after mild COVID-19. The authors produced TCR alpha and TCR beta cDNA libraries with sample barcodes and UMIs by 5'RACE using constant-segment primers. TCRdb reanalysed the 5' RACE reads using MiXCR and keeps one entry per CDR3 protein. The data hold around 370,000 distinct CDR3 sequences, with under 25% observed a single time. Trimming at V came to 0 bases and at J to 11 bases, leaving 13 bases not matched to a gene. Germline-derived CDR1 and CDR2 are LGHDT and YNNKEL (reference sequence). The CDR3 extends over 16 amino acids. On this clonotype: Antigen specificity is unknown.

Whole-study results and caveats: Whereas later expanders leaned CD4+, clones contracting day 15 to 85 showed a balanced CD4/CD8 makeup. Memory from before infection featured some responding clones, which suggests cross-reactive memory joined.

The source material was PBMCs or a T cell subset sorted from them (not recorded which). This sequence was found in an adult woman who had mild COVID-19 (a few samples of this study predate the infection). Cell type and time point are not known. This chain uses TRBV3-1 with TRBJ2-7, with TRBD2 matching 10 bases. The CDR3 DNA is TGTGCCAGCAGCCAAGATGACAGCGGGAGGGCCGGTAAGAAGTACTTC. Amino acid sequence: CASSQDDSGRAGKKYF.